This TCR beta chain was identified in a study of sequential checkpoint blockade in melanoma. V shed 0 bases and J 2 bases; nucleotides not matched to a gene: 9. The CDR3 has 17 amino acids. Germline V gene sequence: CDR1 LGHNA, CDR2 YNFKEQ. Noted treatment: randomized to nivolumab then ipilimumab (arm A) or the reverse (arm B). PBMC sorting kept live CD3+CD8+ cells without CD19 or CD56. The assay was immunoSEQ multiplex PCR, and TCRdb's table has in-frame clones only and misses some. Of over 4,000 clones listed, around 73% are singletons. The clonotype was recovered from a human donor with melanoma. The chain has TRBV4-2 and TRBJ1-2, with TRBD1 matching 7 bases. This material consisted of CD8+ T cells sorted from blood (inferred from file names), taken from a patient given nivolumab and ipilimumab in sequence. The CDR3 region has the DNA TGTGCCAGCAGCCAAGAAGATTACCCGGGACAGAACTATGGCTACACCTTC. Amino acid sequence: CASSQEDYPGQNYGYTF.